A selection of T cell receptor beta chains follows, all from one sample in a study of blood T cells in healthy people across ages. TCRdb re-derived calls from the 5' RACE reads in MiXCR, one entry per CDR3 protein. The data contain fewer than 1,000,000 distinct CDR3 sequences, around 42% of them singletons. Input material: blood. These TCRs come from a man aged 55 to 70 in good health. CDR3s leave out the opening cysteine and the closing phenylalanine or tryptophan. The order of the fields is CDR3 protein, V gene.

cdr3_aa: ANSLAGWGQQETQY
v_call: TRBV5-1

cdr3_aa: ASSLIEVAETQY
v_call: TRBV16

cdr3_aa: SHTGQFGNEQF
v_call: TRBV29-1

cdr3_aa: ASSATHEGYNEQF
v_call: TRBV13

cdr3_aa: ASSLATSYNEQF
v_call: TRBV7-9

cdr3_aa: SVAGSGANVLT
v_call: TRBV29-1

cdr3_aa: ASSKRGTGPNYGYT
v_call: TRBV21-1

cdr3_aa: ASGLGTVRYT
v_call: TRBV12-5

cdr3_aa: ASSSAAGTYQETQY
v_call: TRBV7-2

cdr3_aa: SARLLAGGTYEQY
v_call: TRBV20-1

cdr3_aa: ASSLGQTGTNSPLH
v_call: TRBV12-3/TRBV12-4

cdr3_aa: ASSLSGGRTQY
v_call: TRBV12-3/TRBV12-4

cdr3_aa: SGLQRTDTQY
v_call: TRBV29-1

cdr3_aa: ASSLGWGAVEAF
v_call: TRBV7-9

cdr3_aa: ASSPQVEEQF
v_call: TRBV6-1

cdr3_aa: ASSYENSGDRGWPLH
v_call: TRBV6-5